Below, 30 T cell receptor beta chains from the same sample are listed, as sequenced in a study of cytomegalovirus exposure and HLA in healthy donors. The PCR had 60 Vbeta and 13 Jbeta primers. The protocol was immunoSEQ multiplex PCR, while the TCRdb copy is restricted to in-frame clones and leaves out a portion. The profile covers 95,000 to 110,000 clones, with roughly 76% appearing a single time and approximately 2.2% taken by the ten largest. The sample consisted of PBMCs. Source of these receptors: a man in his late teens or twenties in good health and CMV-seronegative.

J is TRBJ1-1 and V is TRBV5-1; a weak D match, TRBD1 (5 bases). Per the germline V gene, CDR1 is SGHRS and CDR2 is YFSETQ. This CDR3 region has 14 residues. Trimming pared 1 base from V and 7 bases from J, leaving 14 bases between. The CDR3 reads CASSLKGLGGEAFF. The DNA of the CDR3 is TGCGCCAGCAGCTTGAAGGGATTGGGGGGTGAAGCTTTCTTT.

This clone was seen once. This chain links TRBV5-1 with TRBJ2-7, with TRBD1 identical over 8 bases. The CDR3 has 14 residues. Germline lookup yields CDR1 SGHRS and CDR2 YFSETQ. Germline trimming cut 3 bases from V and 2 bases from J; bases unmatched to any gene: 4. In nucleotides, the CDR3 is TGCGCCAGCAGCTGGGGACAGGCCGCCTACGAGCAGTACTTC. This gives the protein CASSWGQAAYEQYF.

CDR3 protein: CATSHGQTDGSPLHF. CDR3 DNA: TGCGCCACTTCCCACGGACAGACCGACGGTTCACCCCTCCACTTT. The chain combines TRBV5-1 with TRBJ1-6; tentative D call: TRBD1 (6 bases). Trimming took off 9 bases at V and 9 bases at J, with 22 bases between the two ends. Per the germline V gene, CDR1 is SGHRS and CDR2 is YFSETQ. The CDR3 has 15 amino acids.

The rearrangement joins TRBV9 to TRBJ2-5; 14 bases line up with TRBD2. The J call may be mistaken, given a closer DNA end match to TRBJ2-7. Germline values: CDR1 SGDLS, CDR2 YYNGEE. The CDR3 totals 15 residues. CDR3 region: CASSLGTSGGYEQYF. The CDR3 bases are TGTGCCAGCAGCCTCGGGACTAGCGGGGGCTACGAGCAGTACTTC.

CDR3: CARGKRGGPDTGELFF. In nucleotides, the CDR3 is TGTGCCAGGGGTAAGCGGGGGGGCCCGGACACCGGGGAGCTGTTTTTT. This rearrangement joins TRBV19 to TRBJ2-2; 10 nucleotides agree with TRBD2. Germline V CDR1 and CDR2: LNHDA, SQIVND (reference sequence). V was clipped by 9 bases and J by 3 bases; unmatched bases: 10. The CDR3 contains 16 residues.

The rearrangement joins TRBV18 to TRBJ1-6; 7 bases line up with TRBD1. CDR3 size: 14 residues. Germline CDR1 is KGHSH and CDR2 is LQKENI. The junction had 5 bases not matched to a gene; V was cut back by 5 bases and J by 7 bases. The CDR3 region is CASSTDRVNSPLHF. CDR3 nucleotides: TGTGCCAGCTCAACAGACAGGGTGAATTCACCCCTCCACTTT.

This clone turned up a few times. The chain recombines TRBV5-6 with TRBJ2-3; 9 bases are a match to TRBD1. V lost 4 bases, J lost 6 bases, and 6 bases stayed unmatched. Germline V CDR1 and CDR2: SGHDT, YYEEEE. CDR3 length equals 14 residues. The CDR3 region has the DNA TGTGCCAGCAGCCCCGGACAGGGGAGGGATACGCAGTATTTT. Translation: CASSPGQGRDTQYF.

The CDR3 is CASSLEGVSEQFF. DNA for the CDR3: TGCGCCAGCAGCTTGGAGGGGGTCAGTGAGCAGTTCTTC. The V gene is TRBV5-1, the J gene TRBJ2-1; D might be TRBD1 (6 bases). This CDR3 has 13 residues. Trimming removed 0 bases from V and 9 bases from J, with 10 bases in between. Germline CDR1 SGHRS, CDR2 YFSETQ.

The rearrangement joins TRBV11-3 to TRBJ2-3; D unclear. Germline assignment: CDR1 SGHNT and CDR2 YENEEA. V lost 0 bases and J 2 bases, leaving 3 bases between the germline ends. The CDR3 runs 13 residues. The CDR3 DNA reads TGTGCCAGCAGCTTAGATATCACAGATACGCAGTATTTT. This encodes CASSLDITDTQYF.

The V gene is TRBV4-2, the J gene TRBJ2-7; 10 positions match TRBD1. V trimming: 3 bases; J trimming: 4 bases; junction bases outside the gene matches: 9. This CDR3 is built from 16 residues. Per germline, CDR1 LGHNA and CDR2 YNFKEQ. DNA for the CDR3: TGTGCCAGCAGCCAGATTGGGGACAGGGGTACATACGAGCAGTACTTC. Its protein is CASSQIGDRGTYEQYF.

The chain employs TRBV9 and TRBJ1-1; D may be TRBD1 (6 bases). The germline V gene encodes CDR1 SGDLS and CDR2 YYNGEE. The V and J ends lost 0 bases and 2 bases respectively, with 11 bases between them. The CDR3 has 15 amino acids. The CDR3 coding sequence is TGTGCCAGCAGCGTAGTGGGGACACCTAACACTGAAGCTTTCTTT. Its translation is CASSVVGTPNTEAFF.

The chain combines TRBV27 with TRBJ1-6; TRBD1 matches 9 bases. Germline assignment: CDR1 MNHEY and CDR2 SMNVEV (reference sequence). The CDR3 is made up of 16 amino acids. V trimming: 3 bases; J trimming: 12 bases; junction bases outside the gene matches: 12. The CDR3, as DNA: TGTGCCAGCAGTTTCACCGGGACAGGGTTAGACGTACCCCTCCACTTT. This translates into CASSFTGTGLDVPLHF.

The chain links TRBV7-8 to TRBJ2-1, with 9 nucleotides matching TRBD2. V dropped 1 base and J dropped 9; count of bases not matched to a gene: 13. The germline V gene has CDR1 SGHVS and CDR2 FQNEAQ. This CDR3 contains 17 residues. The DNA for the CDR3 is TGTGCCAGCAGCTTAGTTTTCGGTCGCGGGGGGGACACTGAGCAGTTCTTC. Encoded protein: CASSLVFGRGGDTEQFF.

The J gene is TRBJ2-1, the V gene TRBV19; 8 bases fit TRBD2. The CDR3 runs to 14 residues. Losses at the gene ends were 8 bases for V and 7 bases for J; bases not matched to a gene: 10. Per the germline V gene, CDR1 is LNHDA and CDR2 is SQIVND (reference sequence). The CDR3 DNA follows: TGTGCCAGTCTATCGTCGGGGGGGCGGAATGAGCAGTTCTTC. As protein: CASLSSGGRNEQFF.

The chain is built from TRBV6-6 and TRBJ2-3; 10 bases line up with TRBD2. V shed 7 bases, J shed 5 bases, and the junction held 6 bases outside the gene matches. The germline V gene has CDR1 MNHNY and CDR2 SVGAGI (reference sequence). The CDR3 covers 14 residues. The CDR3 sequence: CASTQAGGGDTQYF. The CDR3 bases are TGTGCCAGCACACAAGCGGGGGGGGGAGATACGCAGTATTTT.

CDR3 sequence reads: CASSLHRDTGELFF. CDR3 bases: TGTGCCAGCAGTTTACACCGGGACACCGGGGAGCTGTTTTTT. The chain employs TRBV6-5 and TRBJ2-2, with D hard to call. In germline, CDR1 is MNHEY, CDR2 SVGAGI. This CDR3 contains 14 residues. V lost 4 bases and J 3 bases, leaving 9 bases between the germline ends.

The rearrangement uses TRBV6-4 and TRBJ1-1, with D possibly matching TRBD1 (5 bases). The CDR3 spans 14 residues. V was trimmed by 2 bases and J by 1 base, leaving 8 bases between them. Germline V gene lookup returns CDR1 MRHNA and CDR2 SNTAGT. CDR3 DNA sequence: TGTGCCAGCAGTGACGGCCAGGGGAACACTGAAGCTTTCTTT. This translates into CASSDGQGNTEAFF.

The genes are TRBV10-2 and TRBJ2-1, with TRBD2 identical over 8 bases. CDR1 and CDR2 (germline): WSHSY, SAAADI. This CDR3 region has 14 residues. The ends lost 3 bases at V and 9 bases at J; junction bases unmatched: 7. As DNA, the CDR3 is TGCGCCAGCAGTGAAAACGGGGGGGCGGGTGAGCAGTTCTTC. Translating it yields CASSENGGAGEQFF.

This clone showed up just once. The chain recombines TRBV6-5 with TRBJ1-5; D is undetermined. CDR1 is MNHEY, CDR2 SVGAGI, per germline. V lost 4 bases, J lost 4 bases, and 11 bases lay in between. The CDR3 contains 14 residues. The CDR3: CASSSGPGNQPQHF. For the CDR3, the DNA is TGTGCCAGCAGTTCCGGCCCAGGTAATCAGCCCCAGCATTTT.

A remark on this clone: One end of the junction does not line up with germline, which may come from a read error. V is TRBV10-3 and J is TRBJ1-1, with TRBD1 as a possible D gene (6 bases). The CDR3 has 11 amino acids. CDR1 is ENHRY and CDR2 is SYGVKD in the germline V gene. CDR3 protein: CATSMGGGAFF. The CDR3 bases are TGTGCCACCAGTATGGGAGGGGGAGCTTTCTTT.

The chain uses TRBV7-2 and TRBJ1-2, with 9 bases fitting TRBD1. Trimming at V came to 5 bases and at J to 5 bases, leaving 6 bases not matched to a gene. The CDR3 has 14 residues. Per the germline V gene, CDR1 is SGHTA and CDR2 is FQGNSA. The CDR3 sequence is CASSEGTGTYGYTF. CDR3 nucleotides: TGTGCCAGCAGCGAAGGGACAGGGACTTATGGCTACACCTTC.

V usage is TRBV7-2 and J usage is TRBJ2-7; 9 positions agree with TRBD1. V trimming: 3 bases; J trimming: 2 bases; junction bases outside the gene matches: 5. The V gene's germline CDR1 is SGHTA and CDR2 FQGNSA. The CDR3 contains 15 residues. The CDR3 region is CASSFSRDRAYEQYF. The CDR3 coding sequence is TGTGCCAGCAGCTTTTCTCGGGACAGGGCCTACGAGCAGTACTTC.

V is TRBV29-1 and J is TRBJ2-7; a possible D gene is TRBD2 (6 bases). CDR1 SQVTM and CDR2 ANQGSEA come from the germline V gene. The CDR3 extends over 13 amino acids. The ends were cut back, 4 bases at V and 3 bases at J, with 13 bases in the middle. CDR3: CSVGNGGVYEQYF. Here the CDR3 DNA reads TGCAGCGTTGGGAACGGGGGTGTCTACGAGCAGTACTTC.

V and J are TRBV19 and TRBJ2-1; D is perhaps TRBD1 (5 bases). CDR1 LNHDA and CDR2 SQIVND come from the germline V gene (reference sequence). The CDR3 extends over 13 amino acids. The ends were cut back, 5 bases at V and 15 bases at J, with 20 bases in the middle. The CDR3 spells CASSGRVAGGPFF. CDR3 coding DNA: TGTGCCAGTAGTGGCAGGGTTGCTGGTGGGCCGTTCTTC.

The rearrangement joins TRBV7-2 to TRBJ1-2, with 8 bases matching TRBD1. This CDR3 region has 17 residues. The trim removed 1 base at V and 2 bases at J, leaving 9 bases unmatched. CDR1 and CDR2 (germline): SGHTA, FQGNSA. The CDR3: CASSLGVARGPNYGYTF. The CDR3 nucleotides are TGTGCCAGCAGCTTAGGAGTGGCCAGGGGGCCCAACTATGGCTACACCTTC.

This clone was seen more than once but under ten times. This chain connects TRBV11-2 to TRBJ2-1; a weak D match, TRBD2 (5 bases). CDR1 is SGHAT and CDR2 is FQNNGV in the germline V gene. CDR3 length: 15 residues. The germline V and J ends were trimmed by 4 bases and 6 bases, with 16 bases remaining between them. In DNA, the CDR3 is TGTGCCAGCAGCTCGGACTGGACGACGACCAATGAGCAGTTCTTC. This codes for CASSSDWTTTNEQFF.

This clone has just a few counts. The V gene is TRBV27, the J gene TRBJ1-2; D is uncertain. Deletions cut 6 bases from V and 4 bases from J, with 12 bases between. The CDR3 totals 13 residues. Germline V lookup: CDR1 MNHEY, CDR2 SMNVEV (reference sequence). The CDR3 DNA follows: TGTGCCAGCAGCCCGTTTGCGTCCTATGGCTACACCTTC. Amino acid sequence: CASSPFASYGYTF.

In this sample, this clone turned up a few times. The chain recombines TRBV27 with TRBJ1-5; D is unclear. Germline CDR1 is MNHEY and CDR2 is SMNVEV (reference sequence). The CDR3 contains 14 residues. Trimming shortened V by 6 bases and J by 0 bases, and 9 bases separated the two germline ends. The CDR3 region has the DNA TGTGCCAGCAGCCAGTACAGTAGCAATCAGCCCCAGCATTTT. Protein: CASSQYSSNQPQHF.

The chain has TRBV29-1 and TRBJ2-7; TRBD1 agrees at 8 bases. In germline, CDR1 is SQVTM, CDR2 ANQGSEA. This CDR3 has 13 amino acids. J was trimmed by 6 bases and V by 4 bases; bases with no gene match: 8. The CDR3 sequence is CSVVTGAVGEQYF. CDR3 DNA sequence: TGCAGCGTTGTGACAGGGGCCGTTGGCGAGCAGTACTTC.

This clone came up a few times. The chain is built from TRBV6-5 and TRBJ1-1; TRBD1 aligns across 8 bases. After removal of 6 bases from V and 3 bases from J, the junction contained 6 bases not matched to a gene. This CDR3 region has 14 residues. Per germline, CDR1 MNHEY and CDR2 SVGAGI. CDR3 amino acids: CASSRMTGDTEAFF. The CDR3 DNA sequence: TGTGCCAGCAGCCGCATGACAGGGGACACTGAAGCTTTCTTT.